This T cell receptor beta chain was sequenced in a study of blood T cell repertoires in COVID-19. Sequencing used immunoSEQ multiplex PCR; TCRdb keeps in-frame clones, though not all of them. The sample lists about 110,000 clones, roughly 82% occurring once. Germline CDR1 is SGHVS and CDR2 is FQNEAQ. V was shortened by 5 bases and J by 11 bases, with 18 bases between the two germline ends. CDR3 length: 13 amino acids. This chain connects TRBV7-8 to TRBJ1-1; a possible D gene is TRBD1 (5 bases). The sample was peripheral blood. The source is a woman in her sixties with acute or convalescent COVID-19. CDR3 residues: CASSRTNRGDAFF. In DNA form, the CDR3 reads TGTGCCAGCAGCCGCACTAATAGGGGTGACGCTTTCTTT.